This is a list of T cell receptor beta chains from one sample in a study of cytomegalovirus exposure and HLA in healthy donors. Clones were read by immunoSEQ multiplex PCR, and TCRdb kept only the in-frame ones, dropping some. The sample carries 150,000 to 200,000 clones, over 60% recorded once. The source material was PBMCs. The receptors were sampled from a girl aged 10-17 years in good health and CMV-seronegative. CDR3s include the opening cysteine and the closing phenylalanine or tryptophan. D genes are given only for firm matches. Not every row has a clone size; where given, it reads once, few, many or a size class.

size,D,J,V,CDR3,DNA
NA,NA,TRBJ1-4,TRBV11-2,CASSQPAFSGKLFF,TGTGCCAGCAGCCAACCGGCGTTCAGCGGGAAACTGTTTTTT
NA,TRBD1,TRBJ2-7,TRBV6-1,CASSLDRVYEQYF,TGTGCCAGCAGTTTGGACAGGGTCTATGAGCAGTACTTC
NA,TRBD1,TRBJ1-6,TRBV9,CASSSQPGGPRKSSYNSPLHF,TGTGCCAGCAGCTCCCAGCCAGGGGGCCCTCGAAAATCCTCCTATAATTCACCCCTCCACTTT
NA,NA,TRBJ2-7,TRBV2,CASSEFTTAEYYEQYF,TGTGCCAGCAGTGAATTTACGACAGCCGAATATTACGAGCAGTACTTC
NA,NA,TRBJ1-5,TRBV4-1,CASSQDLSYSNQPQHF,TGCGCCAGCAGCCAAGATTTGAGTTATAGCAATCAGCCCCAGCATTTT
NA,NA,TRBJ1-1,TRBV10-3,CATSLGPQAGGTEAFF,TGTGCCACCTCTCTCGGGCCTCAGGCCGGGGGCACTGAAGCTTTCTTT
few,TRBD2,TRBJ2-5,TRBV5-4,CASSLMTSGDSETQYF,TGTGCCAGCAGCTTGATGACTAGCGGGGATTCGGAGACCCAGTACTTC
NA,NA,TRBJ2-5,TRBV7-9,CASSSESWETQYF,TGTGCCAGCAGCTCCGAGTCATGGGAGACCCAGTACTTC
NA,NA,TRBJ2-7,TRBV13,CASSLERATYEQYF,TGTGCCAGCAGCTTAGAGAGGGCCACCTACGAGCAGTACTTC
once,NA,TRBJ2-3,TRBV9,CASSKKSNGADTQYF,TGTGCCAGCAGCAAAAAATCGAACGGGGCAGATACGCAGTATTTT
NA,TRBD1,TRBJ1-5,TRBV27,CASRTDRSNQPQHF,TGTGCCAGCAGGACGGACAGGTCCAATCAGCCCCAGCATTTT
NA,NA,TRBJ1-1,TRBV27,CASSFGTPPGNTEAFF,TGTGCCAGCAGTTTCGGGACACCCCCGGGGAACACTGAAGCTTTCTTT
NA,TRBD2,TRBJ2-3,TRBV7-2,CASSPRSGGAADTQYF,TGTGCCAGCAGCCCCCGGAGCGGGGGGGCAGCAGATACGCAGTATTTT
once,NA,TRBJ2-1,TRBV6-5,CASKLLVTMDEQFF,TGTGCCAGCAAACTACTAGTTACCATGGATGAGCAGTTCTTC
NA,TRBD1,TRBJ1-1,TRBV28,CASIILSGQGAEAFF,TGTGCCAGCATTATACTCTCGGGACAGGGGGCTGAAGCTTTCTTT
NA,NA,TRBJ1-6,TRBV7-9,CASSLEQGYSPLHF,TGTGCCAGCAGCTTAGAACAGGGTTATTCACCCCTCCACTTT
NA,NA,TRBJ2-7,TRBV7-8,CASSLGPQGGAGEQYF,TGTGCCAGCAGCTTAGGCCCCCAGGGGGGAGCAGGCGAGCAGTACTTC
NA,NA,TRBJ1-1,TRBV27,CASSRGGGVTEAFF,TGTGCCAGCAGTAGGGGAGGAGGAGTGACTGAAGCTTTCTTT
NA,NA,TRBJ1-5,TRBV6-5,CASSAYTGTQPQHF,TGTGCCAGCAGCGCTTACACAGGGACCCAGCCCCAGCATTTT
NA,TRBD1,TRBJ1-2,TRBV29-1,CSGYINRGINYGYTF,TGCAGCGGATACATTAACAGGGGCATTAACTATGGCTACACCTTC
NA,NA,TRBJ1-1,TRBV19,CATPHCPGNTEAFF,TGTGCCACCCCCCACTGTCCGGGGAACACTGAAGCTTTCTTT
NA,TRBD2,TRBJ2-1,TRBV30,CAGTPSGVYNEQFF,TGTGCCGGGACTCCTAGCGGGGTCTACAATGAGCAGTTCTTC
NA,NA,TRBJ2-1,TRBV11-2,CASSLDRGNEQFF,TGTGCCAGCAGCTTAGATCGAGGTAATGAGCAGTTCTTC
NA,NA,TRBJ1-4,TRBV5-4,CASSRQEGTNEKLFF,TGTGCCAGCAGCCGACAAGAGGGAACTAATGAAAAACTGTTTTTT
few,TRBD2,TRBJ2-3,TRBV6-1,CASSEASSGGDTQYF,TGTGCCAGCAGTGAAGCTAGTAGCGGGGGAGATACGCAGTATTTT
NA,NA,TRBJ2-7,TRBV6-1,CASSFGSTDKYF,TGTGCCAGCAGCTTTGGCTCGACAGACAAGTACTTC
NA,NA,TRBJ2-7,TRBV6-5,CASRTGALTYEQYF,TGTGCCAGCAGGACAGGAGCATTGACCTACGAGCAGTACTTC
NA,TRBD2,TRBJ2-7,TRBV4-1,CASSPASRGGAHEQYF,TGCGCCAGCAGCCCAGCCAGTCGGGGGGGGGCCCACGAGCAGTACTTC
NA,NA,TRBJ1-2,TRBV6-5,CASGARGNNYGYTF,TGTGCCAGCGGCGCTCGGGGGAACAACTATGGCTACACCTTC
few,NA,TRBJ2-1,TRBV15,CATSRPDNEQFF,TGTGCCACCAGCAGACCTGACAATGAGCAGTTCTTC
NA,NA,TRBJ2-5,TRBV5-1,CASSLVTGGRETQYF,TGCGCCAGCAGCTTGGTTACGGGGGGCAGGGAGACCCAGTACTTC
NA,TRBD1,TRBJ2-3,TRBV5-1,CASSSVTGTGGDTQYF,TGCGCCAGCAGCTCCGTTACCGGGACAGGGGGGGATACGCAGTATTTT
NA,TRBD1,TRBJ1-1,TRBV7-3,CASSGGQPGAEAFF,TGTGCCAGCAGCGGGGGACAGCCTGGCGCTGAAGCTTTCTTT
NA,NA,TRBJ1-1,TRBV9,CASSVHSGLDAFF,TGTGCCAGCAGCGTTCACAGTGGGTTGGATGCTTTCTTT
few,TRBD1,TRBJ1-1,TRBV4-1,CASSQVTRQGREAFF,TGCGCCAGCAGCCAAGTTACCCGACAGGGGCGAGAGGCTTTCTTT
NA,NA,TRBJ2-7,TRBV2,CASSETDGNSYEQYF,TGTGCCAGCAGTGAAACGGACGGGAACTCCTACGAGCAGTACTTC
NA,TRBD1,TRBJ1-3,TRBV13,CASSHKWDRTGSAGNTIYF,TGTGCCAGCAGCCATAAATGGGACAGGACCGGGAGCGCTGGAAACACCATATATTTT
NA,NA,TRBJ1-3,TRBV7-3,CASSLTGGTIYF,TGTGCCAGCAGCTTGACAGGAGGTACCATATATTTT
NA,NA,TRBJ1-6,TRBV2,CASSDGQSSYNSPLHF,TGTGCCAGCAGTGACGGACAGAGCTCCTATAATTCACCCCTCCACTTT
NA,TRBD1,TRBJ1-6,TRBV28,CASSPPQGASLSPLHF,TGTGCCAGCAGTCCACCCCAGGGGGCGTCTTTATCACCCCTCCACTTT
few,NA,TRBJ1-1,TRBV2,CGGGGAGTNTEAFF,TGTGGCGGCGGGGGGGCGGGGACGAACACTGAAGCTTTCTTT
NA,NA,TRBJ1-4,TRBV7-9,CASSSGTFNEKLFF,TGTGCCAGCAGCTCTGGGACTTTTAATGAAAAACTGTTTTTT
NA,NA,TRBJ2-7,TRBV2,CASTQGTSSYEQYF,TGTGCCAGCACTCAGGGGACAAGCTCCTACGAGCAGTACTTC
NA,NA,TRBJ1-2,TRBV6-6,CASSAGDYGYTF,TGTGCCAGCAGTGCCGGGGACTATGGCTACACCTTC
NA,TRBD1,TRBJ1-6,TRBV6-1,CASSVNRGSPLHF,TGTGCCAGCAGTGTCAACAGGGGCTCACCCCTCCACTTT
NA,NA,TRBJ1-1,TRBV6-1,CASSEWQGWVTEAFF,TGTGCCAGCAGTGAATGGCAGGGGTGGGTCACTGAAGCTTTCTTT
NA,NA,TRBJ1-6,TRBV4-1,CASSRSQPFRGRSVSSPLHF,TGCGCCAGCAGCCGATCCCAACCCTTTAGGGGCAGATCGGTCAGTTCACCCCTCCACTTT
NA,NA,TRBJ1-2,TRBV29-1,CSAAGNYGYTF,TGCAGCGCCGCGGGTAACTATGGCTACACCTTC
NA,TRBD1,TRBJ1-1,TRBV27,CASRSWTGMNTEAFF,TGTGCCAGTCGAAGCTGGACAGGCATGAACACTGAAGCTTTCTTT
NA,NA,TRBJ1-2,TRBV21-1,CASSQQGAGGYTF,TGTGCCAGCAGCCAACAGGGGGCGGGGGGCTACACCTTC
NA,NA,TRBJ1-5,TRBV12-5,CASGWGGDSNQPQHF,TGTGCTAGTGGTTGGGGGGGAGATAGCAATCAGCCCCAGCATTTT